Below, 30 T cell receptor beta chains from the same sample are listed, as sequenced in a study of spatial heterogeneity in lung cancer. Points from the study as a whole: The number of expanded tumor alpha and beta chains correlated with mutation number.

Regarding time point: sample taken at primary tumor resection. TCRdb reprocessed the 5' RACE reads via MiXCR and lists one record per CDR3 protein. The data contain about 23,000 distinct CDR3 sequences, approximately 4.3% of them singletons. No antigens are known for them. The input for sequencing was lung tumor tissue, taken at surgery. Source of these receptors: a male donor with early-stage non-small cell lung cancer.

By sample fraction, this clonotype is medium-sized. The chain is built from TRBV6-5 and TRBJ2-5; D is perhaps TRBD2 (5 bases). Germline V gene lookup returns CDR1 MNHEY and CDR2 SVGAGI. The ends were cut back, 4 bases at V and 4 bases at J, with 13 bases in the middle. CDR3 length equals 14 residues. The CDR3, as DNA: TGTGCCAGCAGTTTCAACATGGGAGCAGAGACCCAGTACTTC. Its translation: CASSFNMGAETQYF.

The sample holds a few counts of this clonotype. The rearrangement joins TRBV28 to TRBJ2-7; 7 nucleotides match TRBD1. Trimming removed 5 bases from V and 1 base from J; junction bases left unmatched: 5. Per germline, CDR1 MDHEN and CDR2 SYDVKM. CDR3 size: 14 residues. Here the CDR3 DNA reads TGTGCCAGCAGTGGGACAGTTTCATCCTACGAGCAGTACTTC. Protein product: CASSGTVSSYEQYF.

The rearrangement uses TRBV4-1 and TRBJ1-5, with D maybe TRBD1 (6 bases). The V end lost 1 base, the J end lost 7 bases, and 8 bases lay between the germline ends. This CDR3 has 13 amino acids. Germline V gene sequence: CDR1 MGHRA, CDR2 YSYEKL. The CDR3 DNA reads TGCGCCAGCAGCCAAGGGGACAAACAGCCCCAGCATTTT. Its translation is CASSQGDKQPQHF.

This clonotype was recorded at least ten times. The chain links TRBV6-4 to TRBJ2-1, with D uncertain. CDR1 and CDR2 from the germline V gene are MRHNA and SNTAGT. Trimming shortened V by 6 bases and J by 0 bases, and 9 bases separated the two germline ends. This CDR3 comprises 14 residues. CDR3 sequence reads: CASSPAYSYNEQFF. In DNA, the CDR3 is TGTGCCAGCAGCCCGGCCTACTCCTACAATGAGCAGTTCTTC.

There are many counts of this clonotype. This rearrangement joins TRBV12-3 or TRBV12-4 to TRBJ1-3; D is unresolved. The CDR3 covers 15 residues. V was clipped by 6 bases and J by 0 bases, with 12 bases between them. CDR3 coding DNA: TGTGCCAGCAGCCCCCAGTCCGGCTCTGGAAACACCATATATTTT. Its translation is CASSPQSGSGNTIYF.

In its sample, this clonotype was seen a few times. A much larger clone differs from this one at a single base, so this may be a read error. V gene TRBV28 combines with J gene TRBJ2-7; D call uncertain. Germline CDR1 MDHEN, CDR2 SYDVKM. This CDR3 region has 14 residues. With 7 bases removed from V and 6 bases from J, the gap between germline ends came to 19 bases. CDR3 coding DNA: TGTGCCAGCATCCCCGACTCCAAGGGCGGCGAGCAGTACTTC. Protein sequence: CASIPDSKGGEQYF. The whole variable domain, filled in from reference TRBV28 and TRBJ2-7, reads DVKVTQSSRYLVKRTGEKVFLECVQDMDHENMFWYRQDPGLGLRLIYFSYDVKMKEKGDIPEGYSVSREKKERFSLILESASTNQTSMYLCASIPDSKGGEQYFGPGTRLTVT.

This clonotype was detected many times. The chain combines TRBV12-5 with TRBJ2-7; 7 bases align to TRBD1. Trimming took 2 bases from V and 2 from J; bases not matched to a gene: 3. CDR3 size: 14 residues. Germline V gene data show CDR1 as LGHNT and CDR2 as FRNRAP. This CDR3 is CASGLSGQTYEQYF. CDR3 sequence (DNA): TGTGCTAGTGGTTTGTCGGGACAGACCTACGAGCAGTACTTC.

The sample holds many counts of this clonotype. This chain connects TRBV28 to TRBJ1-5, with 8 bases fitting TRBD1. V was clipped by 6 bases and J by 6 bases; unmatched bases: 7. The CDR3 length is 14 residues. In germline, CDR1 is MDHEN, CDR2 SYDVKM. The CDR3 here is CASSQGQGAQPQHF. For the CDR3, the DNA is TGTGCCAGCAGCCAGGGGCAGGGGGCTCAGCCCCAGCATTTT. Variable domain in full (rest from reference TRBV28 and TRBJ1-5): DVKVTQSSRYLVKRTGEKVFLECVQDMDHENMFWYRQDPGLGLRLIYFSYDVKMKEKGDIPEGYSVSREKKERFSLILESASTNQTSMYLCASSQGQGAQPQHFGDGTRLSIL.

This clonotype was counted ten times or more. The rearrangement uses TRBV20-1 and TRBJ2-3, with TRBD2 identical over 8 bases. The V gene's germline CDR1 is DFQATT and CDR2 SNEGSKA (reference sequence). With V trimmed by 0 bases and J by 6 bases, 11 bases remained unmatched. The CDR3 is 16 residues long. CDR3: CSARDPSGRGDDTQYF. CDR3 coding DNA: TGCAGTGCTAGAGATCCCAGCGGGAGAGGTGATGATACGCAGTATTTT.

This clonotype was recorded a few times. The genes are TRBV28 and TRBJ2-7; 11 bases agree with TRBD1. The junction had 13 bases not matched to a gene; V was cut back by 3 bases and J by 6 bases. This CDR3 comprises 17 residues. Germline loops: CDR1 MDHEN, CDR2 SYDVKM. CDR3: CASSFAYFVGQGGEQYF. In DNA, the CDR3 is TGTGCCAGCAGTTTCGCGTACTTTGTGGGACAGGGGGGCGAGCAGTACTTC. The full variable domain, rest sourced from reference TRBV28 and TRBJ2-7, is DVKVTQSSRYLVKRTGEKVFLECVQDMDHENMFWYRQDPGLGLRLIYFSYDVKMKEKGDIPEGYSVSREKKERFSLILESASTNQTSMYLCASSFAYFVGQGGEQYFGPGTRLTVT.

This clonotype was picked up many times. The junction departs from the called germline gene at one end, perhaps through a read error. This rearrangement joins TRBV4-3 to TRBJ1-6, with 8 bases that match TRBD1. The CDR3 is 16 amino acids. Germline V gives CDR1 LGHNA, CDR2 YSLEER. CDR3 bases: TGCGCCAGCAGCCAAGACCCAGGGGGCTATGATTCACCCCTCCACTTT. This translates into CASSQDPGGYDSPLHF.

This clonotype showed up many times. This chain uses TRBV20-1 with TRBJ2-3, with no clear D. Trimming left V 5 bases short and J 4 bases short, with 19 bases between. The germline V gene encodes CDR1 DFQATT and CDR2 SNEGSKA (reference sequence). This CDR3 comprises 15 residues. CDR3 region: CSAEVAEKMADTQYF. DNA of the CDR3: TGCAGTGCTGAAGTGGCGGAAAAGATGGCAGATACGCAGTATTTT.

This clonotype came up many times. This chain joins TRBV18 and TRBJ2-2, with a possible D match to TRBD2 (5 bases). V shed 0 bases and J shed 6 bases, with 8 bases lying between them. The V gene's germline CDR1 is KGHSH and CDR2 LQKENI. The CDR3 runs 14 residues. CDR3 sequence reads: CASSPPAGAGELFF. The CDR3 nucleotides read TGTGCCAGCTCACCACCGGCGGGCGCCGGGGAGCTGTTTTTT.

This clonotype has ten or more counts. The chain recombines TRBV6-1 with TRBJ2-1, with 8 bases fitting TRBD2. V shed 1 base, J shed 1 base, and the junction held 9 bases outside the gene matches. Germline V gives CDR1 MNHNS, CDR2 SASEGT. The CDR3 sequence is 18 residues long. CDR3 residues: CASSEGRTSRGSYNEQFF. The CDR3 DNA sequence: TGTGCCAGCAGTGAAGGGAGGACTAGCAGAGGGTCCTACAATGAGCAGTTCTTC.

The sample holds many counts of this clonotype. The chain couples TRBV4-2 to TRBJ2-7; D possibly uses TRBD1 or TRBD2 (5 bases each). Per germline, CDR1 LGHNA and CDR2 YNFKEQ. The germline V and J ends were trimmed by 6 bases and 4 bases, with 7 bases remaining between them. The CDR3 spans 11 residues. CDR3 in amino acids: CASREGYEQYF. The CDR3 DNA follows: TGTGCCAGCAGAGAGGGGTACGAGCAGTACTTC.

This chain connects TRBV11-2 to TRBJ2-1; no reliable D call. CDR1 and CDR2 from the germline V gene are SGHAT and FQNNGV. CDR3 length: 15 amino acids. V lost 1 base and J 1 base, leaving 8 bases between the germline ends. The CDR3 is CASSLVWMSYNEQFF. The CDR3 nucleotides are TGTGCCAGCAGCTTAGTGTGGATGTCCTACAATGAGCAGTTCTTC. Combining the CDR3 with reference TRBV11-2 and TRBJ2-1 gives the whole variable domain EAGVAQSPRYKIIEKRQSVAFWCNPISGHATLYWYQQILGQGPKLLIQFQNNGVVDDSQLPKDRFSAERLKGVDSTLKIQPAKLEDSAVYLCASSLVWMSYNEQFFGPGTRLTVL.

This clonotype was seen ten or more times. The gene calls are TRBV7-3 and TRBJ2-1, with 11 bases that match TRBD2. The V and J ends lost 5 bases and 8 bases, in that order; junction bases with no gene match: 8. Germline values: CDR1 SGHTA, CDR2 FQGTGA. There are 15 residues in the CDR3. The CDR3 is CASSRGTSGADEQFF. The CDR3 DNA is TGTGCCAGCAGCCGCGGGACTAGCGGAGCCGATGAGCAGTTCTTC.

This clonotype occurred many times. The chain carries TRBV20-1 and TRBJ2-7; no clear D. V dropped 7 bases and J dropped 4 bases, with 8 bases sitting between them. Germline CDR1 and CDR2: DFQATT and SNEGSKA (reference sequence). The CDR3 contains 10 residues. For the CDR3, the DNA is TGCAGTGTCGGCTATTACGAGCAGTACTTC. Residues: CSVGYYEQYF.

This sequence joins TRBV28 and TRBJ2-6; 10 bases are a match to TRBD1. The CDR3 is made up of 18 amino acids. V shed 5 bases, J shed 4 bases, and the junction held 11 bases outside the gene matches. Germline V CDR1 and CDR2: MDHEN, SYDVKM. CDR3 loop: CASSRPGQGLTGANVLTF. CDR3 DNA: TGTGCCAGCAGTCGACCGGGACAGGGGTTGACGGGGGCCAACGTCCTGACTTTC. The whole variable domain, remainder taken from reference TRBV28 and TRBJ2-6, is DVKVTQSSRYLVKRTGEKVFLECVQDMDHENMFWYRQDPGLGLRLIYFSYDVKMKEKGDIPEGYSVSREKKERFSLILESASTNQTSMYLCASSRPGQGLTGANVLTFGAGSRLTVL.

This clonotype was seen repeatedly, ten times or more. The CDR3 DNA sequence: TGCAGTGCTTGGCTGGGCTACAATGAGCAGTTCTTC. It specifies CSAWLGYNEQFF. This sequence joins TRBV20-1 and TRBJ2-1; no clear D. The V gene's germline CDR1 is DFQATT and CDR2 SNEGSKA (reference sequence). Trimming took off 5 bases at V and 3 bases at J, with 8 bases between the two ends. The CDR3 is 12 residues long.

The V gene is TRBV20-1, the J gene TRBJ1-5; 7 nucleotides match TRBD1. Germline V gene sequence: CDR1 DFQATT, CDR2 SNEGSKA (reference sequence). The CDR3 contains 14 residues. V shed 4 bases and J 6 bases; nucleotides not matched to a gene: 9. CDR3 region: CSANVRGVGQPQHF. Written as DNA, the CDR3 is TGCAGTGCTAACGTCAGGGGGGTTGGTCAGCCCCAGCATTTT.

This clonotype was counted at least ten times. The chain is built from TRBV7-2 and TRBJ2-5; 8 bases agree with TRBD1. The CDR3 runs 14 residues. The ends lost 5 bases at V and 2 bases at J; junction bases unmatched: 4. Germline CDR1 and CDR2: SGHTA and FQGNSA. CDR3 sequence: CASSLDRGQETQYF. CDR3 DNA sequence: TGTGCCAGCAGCCTCGACAGGGGACAAGAGACCCAGTACTTC. Full variable domain (rest looked up from reference TRBV7-2 and TRBJ2-5): GAGVSQSPSNKVTEKGKDVELRCDPISGHTALYWYRQSLGQGLEFLIYFQGNSAPDKSGLPSDRFSAERTGGSVSTLTIQRTQQEDSAVYLCASSLDRGQETQYFGPGTRLLVL.

By frequency in the sample, this clonotype is medium-sized. V and J are TRBV12-3 or TRBV12-4 and TRBJ2-2, with D uncertain. The V end lost 10 bases, the J end lost 4 bases, and 13 bases lay between the germline ends. The CDR3 has 13 residues. The CDR3 DNA follows: TGTGCCAACAAGAATAGGAGCACCGGGGAGCTGTTTTTT. As protein: CANKNRSTGELFF.

The rearrangement links TRBV28 to TRBJ1-5; TRBD1 aligns across 7 bases. After removal of 3 bases from V and 3 bases from J, the junction contained 2 bases not matched to a gene. Germline V gives CDR1 MDHEN, CDR2 SYDVKM. CDR3 size: 14 residues. DNA of the CDR3: TGTGCCAGCAGTTTGACAGGGTTCAATCAGCCCCAGCATTTT. Translated: CASSLTGFNQPQHF.

This clonotype was seen at least ten times. The DNA for the CDR3 is TGCAGCGTTGAAAGTCGCTTTAGGGGAGCTTTCTTT. Protein product: CSVESRFRGAFF. This chain joins TRBV29-1 and TRBJ1-1; a weak D match, TRBD1 (5 bases). V lost 2 bases, J lost 10 bases, and 14 bases lay in between. The CDR3 spans 12 residues. Germline lookup yields CDR1 SQVTM and CDR2 ANQGSEA. Full variable domain (remainder filled in from reference TRBV29-1 and TRBJ1-1): SAVISQKPSRDICQRGTSLTIQCQVDSQVTMMFWYRQQPGQSLTLIATANQGSEATYESGFVIDKFPISRPNLTFSTLTVSNMSPEDSSIYLCSVESRFRGAFFGQGTRLTVV.

This sequence joins TRBV6-5 and TRBJ1-6; D is uncertain. Trimming took 6 bases from V and 7 from J, leaving 10 bases between them. The V gene's germline CDR1 is MNHEY and CDR2 SVGAGI. The CDR3 consists of 13 residues. The CDR3 nucleotides read TGTGCCAGCAGACCCTACAGCAATTCACCCCTCCACTTT. Its translation is CASRPYSNSPLHF.

This clonotype was detected ten times or more. The J gene is TRBJ2-7, the V gene TRBV20-1; 7 nucleotides line up with TRBD2. V was pared by 6 bases and J by 9 bases, with 17 bases of the junction left unmatched. From germline, CDR1 is DFQATT and CDR2 SNEGSKA (reference sequence). The CDR3 consists of 14 residues. DNA for the CDR3: TGCAGTGCCTCTGGGGCTAGCGGTACACAAGGGCAGTACTTC. Translated: CSASGASGTQGQYF.

This clonotype was detected ten times or more. V is TRBV5-4 and J is TRBJ2-1, with 7 positions matching TRBD2. Germline values: CDR1 SGHNT, CDR2 YYREEE (reference sequence). The CDR3 is 16 residues long. After removal of 1 base from V and 9 bases from J, the junction contained 13 bases not matched to a gene. The CDR3 region is CASSLPALAGGSEQFF. The DNA for the CDR3 is TGTGCCAGCAGCTTGCCCGCACTAGCCGGGGGGAGTGAGCAGTTCTTC.

In its sample, this clonotype was seen many times. The rearrangement links TRBV27 to TRBJ1-6; D perhaps matches TRBD1 (6 bases). From germline, CDR1 is MNHEY and CDR2 SMNVEV (reference sequence). V lost 11 bases, J lost 7 bases, and 21 bases lay in between. CDR3 size: 15 residues. CDR3 DNA sequence: TGTGCCGTTGGAGGGGGGGCAGGGGCAAATTCACCCCTCCACTTT. Translating it yields CAVGGGAGANSPLHF.

The sample holds many counts of this clonotype. The chain employs TRBV7-2 and TRBJ1-3; TRBD1 matches 7 bases. CDR1 is SGHTA, CDR2 FQGNSA, per germline. The trim removed 5 bases at V and 0 bases at J, leaving 4 bases unmatched. The CDR3 sequence is 15 residues long. The CDR3 is CASSVRDSSGNTIYF. The CDR3 DNA reads TGTGCCAGCAGCGTCCGGGACAGCTCTGGAAACACCATATATTTT.